The TCR beta chain under discussion was sequenced for a study of cytomegalovirus exposure and HLA in healthy donors. Whole-study context: Early release data held approximately 81 million unique TCRs from HLA-typed donors. Study-wide results and limits: Rarity marked most TCR sequences, yet some public TCRs occurred in many donors.

Use of 60 Vbeta and 13 Jbeta primers characterized the PCR. Authors' methods: Among the unique TCR beta chains that a later analysis counted, about 86 million in all, 10 million to 13 million were shared. The assay was immunoSEQ multiplex PCR, and TCRdb's table has in-frame clones only and misses some. The D gene and trimming were derived from the DNA, and the V and J assignments and clone size from that table. The sample carries over 110,000 clones, approximately 84% recorded once. This CDR3 is built from 14 residues. V lost 6 bases and J 4 bases, leaving 14 bases between the germline ends. The germline CDR1 and CDR2 sequences are SGHRS and YFSETQ. The sample holds a few counts of this clone. What it recognizes is unknown.

The sample consisted of PBMCs. The sequence was collected from a woman aged 55 to 70 in good health and CMV-seropositive. The chain uses TRBV5-1 and TRBJ2-1; D may be TRBD2 (7 bases). CDR3 loop: CASTTGGFYNEQFF. CDR3 sequence (DNA): TGCGCCAGCACAACGGGGGGCTTTTACAATGAGCAGTTCTTC. Full variable domain (rest looked up from reference TRBV5-1 and TRBJ2-1): KAGVTQTPRYLIKTRGQQVTLSCSPISGHRSVSWYQQTPGQGLQFLFEYFSETQRNKGNFPGRFSGRQFSNSRSEMNVSTLELGDSALYLCASTTGGFYNEQFFGPGTRLTVL.